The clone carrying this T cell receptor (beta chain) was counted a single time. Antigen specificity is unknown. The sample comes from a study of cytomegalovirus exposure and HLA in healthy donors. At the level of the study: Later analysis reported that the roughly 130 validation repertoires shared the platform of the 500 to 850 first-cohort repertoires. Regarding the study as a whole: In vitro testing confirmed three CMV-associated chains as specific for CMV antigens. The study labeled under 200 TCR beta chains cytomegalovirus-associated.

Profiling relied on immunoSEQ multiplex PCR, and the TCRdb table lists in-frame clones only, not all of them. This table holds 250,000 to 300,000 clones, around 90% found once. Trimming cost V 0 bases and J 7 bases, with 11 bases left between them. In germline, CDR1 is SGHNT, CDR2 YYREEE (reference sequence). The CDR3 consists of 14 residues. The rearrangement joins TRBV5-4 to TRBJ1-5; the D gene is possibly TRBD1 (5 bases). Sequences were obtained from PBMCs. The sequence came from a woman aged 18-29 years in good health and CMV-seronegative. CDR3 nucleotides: TGTGCCAGCAGCTTGGACAGGATGGCACAGCCCCAGCATTTT. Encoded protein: CASSLDRMAQPQHF.